Each of the 29 T cell receptor beta chains below was sequenced from the same sample in a study of cytomegalovirus exposure and HLA in healthy donors. With 60 Vbeta and 13 Jbeta primers, the PCR was carried out. Generated by immunoSEQ multiplex PCR, the TCRdb table keeps only in-frame clones and is missing some. The sample comprises approximately 120,000 clones, 70% to 90% of which are singletons, and about 19% rests with the top ten. What was sequenced was PBMCs. Receptor source: a man aged 18-30 years in good health and CMV-seropositive.

The chain employs TRBV28 and TRBJ2-5; D unresolved. Between the trimmed V and J ends, which lost 2 bases and 1 base, there was a span of 17 bases. CDR3 size: 17 residues. Germline-derived CDR1 and CDR2 are MDHEN and SYDVKM. The CDR3 DNA sequence: TGTGCCAGCAGTTTAGAGCCATCGAGAACCCCCCAAGAGACCCAGTACTTC. Amino acid sequence: CASSLEPSRTPQETQYF.

This clone was seen only a few times. V gene TRBV27 combines with J gene TRBJ1-2, with TRBD1 matching over 7 bases. Germline CDR1 reads MNHEY; CDR2 reads SMNVEV (reference sequence). The trim removed 6 bases at V and 1 base at J, leaving 5 bases unmatched. This CDR3 contains 14 residues. The CDR3 DNA is TGTGCCAGCAGGCAGGGGGTAAATAACTATGGCTACACCTTC. Its protein product is CASRQGVNNYGYTF.

This chain connects TRBV6-1 to TRBJ2-5; D uncertain. V lost 1 base to trimming and J lost 5 bases, with 5 bases between them. This CDR3 spans 12 amino acids. Germline V gene sequence: CDR1 MNHNS, CDR2 SASEGT. The CDR3 sequence: CASSEEAETQYF. CDR3 in DNA: TGTGCCAGCAGTGAAGAAGCTGAGACCCAGTACTTC.

The chain has TRBV11-2 and TRBJ2-3, with D uncertain. Trimming took off 5 bases at V and 6 bases at J, with 9 bases between the two ends. The CDR3 has 12 amino acids. Germline V gives CDR1 SGHAT, CDR2 FQNNGV. The CDR3 loop reads CASSPSVDTQYF. The CDR3 DNA is TGTGCCAGCAGCCCCTCGGTGGATACGCAGTATTTT.

The chain is built from TRBV19 and TRBJ2-2, with 12 bases matching TRBD2. V was pared by 4 bases and J by 7 bases, with 7 bases of the junction left unmatched. The CDR3 is 16 amino acids. Germline V gene lookup returns CDR1 LNHDA and CDR2 SQIVND (reference sequence). CDR3 in DNA: TGTGCCAGTAGTAGGACTAGCGGGGCCAAATACGGGGAGCTGTTTTTT. Its translation is CASSRTSGAKYGELFF.

V gene TRBV10-2 combines with J gene TRBJ1-2; the D gene is possibly TRBD1 (5 bases). The CDR3 has 16 amino acids. V was trimmed by 0 bases and J by 8 bases, leaving 19 bases between them. The germline gives CDR1 WSHSY, CDR2 SAAADI. CDR3 protein: CASSESGILQGGGYTF. CDR3 sequence (DNA): TGCGCCAGCAGTGAGTCGGGGATCCTTCAGGGTGGCGGCTACACCTTC.

The rearrangement links TRBV2 to TRBJ1-1, with TRBD1 as a possible D gene (6 bases). Germline assignment: CDR1 SNHLY and CDR2 FYNNEI. The CDR3 contains 12 residues. V was shortened by 6 bases and J by 8 bases, with 13 bases between the two germline ends. As DNA, the CDR3 is TGTGCCAGCAGGGCAACAGGGCCCGAAGCTTTCTTT. Translating gives CASRATGPEAFF.

The chain recombines TRBV11-2 with TRBJ1-2; TRBD1 agrees at 8 bases. This CDR3 is built from 15 residues. In germline, CDR1 is SGHAT, CDR2 FQNNGV. The V gene end was trimmed by 4 bases and the J gene end by 7 bases; junction bases not matched to a gene: 11. This CDR3 is CASSYGQGETGGYTF. CDR3 DNA sequence: TGTGCCAGCAGCTACGGACAGGGAGAAACGGGTGGCTACACCTTC.

This clone occurred once. The chain combines TRBV7-6 with TRBJ2-3, with 10 bases matching TRBD1. V was clipped by 6 bases and J by 4 bases; unmatched bases: 4. The germline gives CDR1 SGHVS, CDR2 FNYEAQ. This CDR3 region has 14 residues. CDR3 loop: CASSWDRGPDTQYF. In nucleotides, the CDR3 is TGTGCCAGCAGTTGGGACAGGGGACCAGATACGCAGTATTTT.

The genes are TRBV5-4 and TRBJ1-3, with 7 bases that match TRBD1. V was pared by 1 base and J by 4 bases, with 8 bases of the junction left unmatched. The CDR3 contains 16 residues. Germline-derived CDR1 and CDR2 are SGHNT and YYREEE (reference sequence). In nucleotides, the CDR3 is TGTGCCAGCAGCTTGAATACCGGGACAGCCGGAAACACCATATATTTT. It translates to CASSLNTGTAGNTIYF.

This rearrangement joins TRBV28 to TRBJ1-6, with D tentatively TRBD1 (6 bases). The CDR3 sequence is 12 residues long. V lost 8 bases and J 10 bases, leaving 12 bases between the germline ends. Germline V gives CDR1 MDHEN, CDR2 SYDVKM. The CDR3, as DNA: TGTGCCAGCTCCCCAGGGGAGTCACCCCTCCACTTT. Translating gives CASSPGESPLHF. The entire variable domain, with the rest obtained from reference TRBV28 and TRBJ1-6, is as follows: DVKVTQSSRYLVKRTGEKVFLECVQDMDHENMFWYRQDPGLGLRLIYFSYDVKMKEKGDIPEGYSVSREKKERFSLILESASTNQTSMYLCASSPGESPLHFGNGTRLTVT.

The chain uses TRBV4-1 and TRBJ2-5, with 13 bases that match TRBD2. CDR1 and CDR2 from the germline V gene are MGHRA and YSYEKL. The CDR3 covers 20 residues. J lost 1 base, V lost 4 bases, and 15 bases had no gene match. The CDR3 loop is CASSPRITSGGAGAQETQYF. The CDR3 nucleotides are TGCGCCAGCAGCCCTCGAATAACTAGCGGGGGGGCAGGGGCCCAAGAGACCCAGTACTTC.

J is TRBJ2-3 and V is TRBV4-1; D gene ambiguous. CDR3 length: 14 residues. Germline CDR1 is MGHRA and CDR2 is YSYEKL. V lost 1 base, J lost 6 bases, and 11 bases lay in between. The CDR3 DNA sequence: TGCGCCAGCAGCCAAGTTTCCCCACGGGATACGCAGTATTTT. Translating it yields CASSQVSPRDTQYF.

This clone was detected only once. The chain joins TRBV4-1 to TRBJ2-3, with a possible D match to TRBD2 (6 bases). CDR1 is MGHRA, CDR2 YSYEKL, per germline. Trimming took 0 bases from V and 2 from J, leaving 12 bases between them. The CDR3 consists of 16 residues. The CDR3 is CASSQDRLADTDTQYF. CDR3 nucleotides: TGCGCCAGCAGCCAAGATAGATTAGCGGACACAGATACGCAGTATTTT.

The chain is built from TRBV28 and TRBJ2-5; D is uncertain. The CDR3 loop spans 11 amino acids. Germline V gene sequence: CDR1 MDHEN, CDR2 SYDVKM. V lost 6 bases and J 5 bases, leaving 7 bases between the germline ends. The CDR3 spells CASSRRETQYF. In DNA form, the CDR3 reads TGTGCCAGCAGCCGTCGGGAGACCCAGTACTTC.

The CDR3: CAWSVQGGYTF. CDR3 nucleotide sequence: TGTGCCTGGAGTGTACAGGGTGGCTACACCTTC. J is TRBJ1-2 and V is TRBV30, with TRBD1 as a possible D gene (6 bases). The CDR3 consists of 11 residues. Germline V gives CDR1 GTSNPN, CDR2 SVGIG (reference sequence). V dropped 0 bases and J dropped 7 bases, with 6 bases sitting between them.

The CDR3 region has the DNA TGCAGCGTTGATGGGGGGATGCAAGTGAATAGTATGAACACTGAAGCTTTCTTT. Its translation is CSVDGGMQVNSMNTEAFF. The rearrangement uses TRBV29-1 and TRBJ1-1; TRBD1 is a possible D gene (5 bases). V was cut by 3 bases and J by 0 bases, with 23 bases left in between. This CDR3 has 18 amino acids. Per the germline V gene, CDR1 is SQVTM and CDR2 is ANQGSEA.

For the CDR3, the DNA is TGTGCCAGTAGTATTGGACTGGGGAATTCACCCCTCCACTTT. The encoded protein is CASSIGLGNSPLHF. The gene calls are TRBV19 and TRBJ1-6; no clear D gene. The V and J ends lost 3 bases and 7 bases respectively, with 10 bases between them. CDR3 length equals 14 residues. Germline CDR1 is LNHDA and CDR2 is SQIVND (reference sequence).

The V and J genes are TRBV11-2 and TRBJ2-3; D may be TRBD2 (6 bases). Germline CDR1 is SGHAT and CDR2 is FQNNGV. CDR3 length: 15 amino acids. Between the trimmed V and J ends, which lost 5 bases and 0 bases, there was a span of 12 bases. CDR3 nucleotide sequence: TGTGCCAGCAGCCCCGGAGGGATAAGCACAGATACGCAGTATTTT. Its translation is CASSPGGISTDTQYF. Full variable domain (outside the CDR3, taken from reference TRBV11-2 and TRBJ2-3): EAGVAQSPRYKIIEKRQSVAFWCNPISGHATLYWYQQILGQGPKLLIQFQNNGVVDDSQLPKDRFSAERLKGVDSTLKIQPAKLEDSAVYLCASSPGGISTDTQYFGPGTRLTVL.

The V call is TRBV5-4, the J call TRBJ2-7, with 8 bases fitting TRBD1. Germline lookup yields CDR1 SGHNT and CDR2 YYREEE (reference sequence). The ends lost 4 bases at V and 3 bases at J; junction bases unmatched: 3. This CDR3 comprises 13 residues. CDR3 bases: TGTGCCAGCAGCGTCAGGGGGCTCTACGAGCAGTACTTC. This encodes CASSVRGLYEQYF.

This clone was seen a handful of times. The gene calls are TRBV4-2 and TRBJ2-7; 7 bases align to TRBD1. The V gene end was trimmed by 5 bases and the J gene end by 2 bases; junction bases not matched to a gene: 6. The CDR3 has 14 residues. CDR1 LGHNA and CDR2 YNFKEQ come from the germline V gene. The CDR3 nucleotides read TGTGCCAGCAGCATCCGGGACAGCCCCTACGAGCAGTACTTC. Amino acid sequence: CASSIRDSPYEQYF.

This chain joins TRBV7-2 and TRBJ1-1, with D unresolved. CDR1 is SGHTA, CDR2 FQGNSA, per germline. V lost 3 bases, J lost 1 base, and 6 bases lay in between. CDR3 length: 13 residues. In nucleotides, the CDR3 is TGTGCCAGCAGCTTCTCGGGGAACACTGAAGCTTTCTTT. Translating it yields CASSFSGNTEAFF.

This clone has only a few counts. The chain uses TRBV6-5 and TRBJ2-1; TRBD1 might be the D (7 bases). The CDR3 spans 13 residues. Per germline, CDR1 MNHEY and CDR2 SVGAGI. V lost 2 bases and J 10 bases, leaving 12 bases between the germline ends. The CDR3 DNA sequence: TGTGCCAGCAGTTACCGGGACAGCGGGGAGCAGTTCTTC. Protein sequence: CASSYRDSGEQFF.

DNA for the CDR3: TGTGCCAGCAGTGAAACGGAGGGTGGTGGCTACACCTTC. This gives the protein CASSETEGGGYTF. The V and J genes are TRBV2 and TRBJ1-2; D unclear. CDR3 size: 13 residues. The germline V and J ends were trimmed by 2 bases and 7 bases, with 11 bases remaining between them. Germline CDR1 SNHLY, CDR2 FYNNEI.

The V call is TRBV7-9, the J call TRBJ1-1; a possible D gene is TRBD1 (5 bases). In germline, CDR1 is SEHNR, CDR2 FQNEAQ (reference sequence). The CDR3 totals 14 residues. The V and J ends lost 1 base and 2 bases respectively, with 8 bases between them. The CDR3 here is CASSLVDSNTEAFF. The CDR3 DNA sequence: TGTGCCAGCAGCTTAGTCGACAGTAACACTGAAGCTTTCTTT.

This clone was observed a single time. The chain joins TRBV6-1 to TRBJ2-1; 15 bases are a match to TRBD2. Germline values: CDR1 MNHNS, CDR2 SASEGT. V lost 4 bases, J lost 0 bases, and 10 bases stayed unmatched. The CDR3 is 20 residues long. CDR3 sequence reads: CASSGPPGLAGGPSYNEQFF. Written as DNA, the CDR3 is TGTGCCAGCAGTGGACCTCCGGGACTAGCGGGGGGCCCCTCCTACAATGAGCAGTTCTTC.

J is TRBJ1-2 and V is TRBV2; weak D call: TRBD1 (5 bases). The V end was cut by 3 bases, the J end by 1 base, with 9 bases between. The CDR3 covers 14 residues. The germline gives CDR1 SNHLY, CDR2 FYNNEI. The CDR3 DNA follows: TGTGCCAGCAGTGAGCAGACAGTTAACTATGGCTACACCTTC. It translates to CASSEQTVNYGYTF.

The chain recombines TRBV19 with TRBJ2-1, with 7 bases matching TRBD2. The V gene end was trimmed by 4 bases and the J gene end by 9 bases; junction bases not matched to a gene: 9. The V gene's germline CDR1 is LNHDA and CDR2 SQIVND (reference sequence). The CDR3 spans 14 residues. This chain's CDR3 is CASSTIGLVPEQFF. In DNA, the CDR3 is TGTGCCAGTAGTACCATCGGACTAGTCCCTGAGCAGTTCTTC.

The V gene is TRBV2, the J gene TRBJ2-5, with D tentatively TRBD2 (5 bases). Germline-derived CDR1 and CDR2 are SNHLY and FYNNEI. Trimming pared 7 bases from V and 2 bases from J, leaving 20 bases between. This CDR3 has 16 residues. DNA for the CDR3: TGTGCCAGCAAAGAGGGTCGTCGTAAACCTCAAGAGACCCAGTACTTC. This sequence encodes CASKEGRRKPQETQYF.